These T cell receptor beta chains were read from a single sample in a study of early T cells in non-severe SARS-CoV-2 infection. Using its own MiXCR run on the 5' RACE reads, TCRdb lists one record per CDR3 protein. The table lists about 68,000 distinct CDR3 sequences, roughly a tenth of them singletons. The sample consisted of whole blood. The receptors here all came from an adult who was a healthcare worker with PCR-confirmed SARS-CoV-2 infection or an uninfected control (not recorded which). CDR3s include the opening cysteine and the closing phenylalanine or tryptophan. D genes are given only for firm matches. Some rows have no size entry. The others give once, few or many, or a class for an expanded clone.

CDR3aa,CDR3nt,j_gene,abundance,d_gene,v_gene
CSASIARTIETQYF,TGCAGTGCTAGTATCGCCCGGACGATAGAGACCCAGTACTTC,TRBJ2-5,.,.,TRBV20-1
CASSFQGETQYF,TGTGCCAGCAGCTTCCAAGGGGAGACCCAGTACTTC,TRBJ2-5,.,.,TRBV7-8
CASSPTLTSGTEF,TGTGCCAGCAGTCCAACACTGACTAGCGGGACGGAATTC,TRBJ2-7,.,TRBD2,TRBV7-2
CASSQDVEGRYEQYF,TGTGCCAGCAGCCAAGATGTTGAGGGAAGGTACGAGCAGTACTTC,TRBJ2-7,few,.,TRBV3-1
CASSTGTGAYEQYF,TGTGCCAGCAGCACCGGGACAGGGGCCTACGAGCAGTACTTC,TRBJ2-7,few,TRBD1,TRBV28
CSVGTSGNSDTQYF,TGCAGCGTTGGGACTAGCGGGAATTCAGATACGCAGTATTTT,TRBJ2-3,.,TRBD2,TRBV29-1
CASSPPAGDETQYF,TGCGCCAGCAGCCCCCCAGCGGGAGACGAGACCCAGTACTTC,TRBJ2-5,.,TRBD2,TRBV5-1
CASSPHNSGANVLTF,TGTGCCAGCAGCCCTCACAACTCTGGGGCCAACGTCCTGACTTTC,TRBJ2-6,.,.,TRBV7-9
CSARDTLTGNSNQPQHF,TGCAGTGCTAGAGATACTTTGACAGGGAACTCTAATCAGCCCCAGCATTTT,TRBJ1-5,few,TRBD1,TRBV20-1
CSAGAGPGETQYF,TGCAGTGCAGGGGCGGGGCCCGGGGAGACCCAGTACTTC,TRBJ2-5,few,.,TRBV20-1
CASSPGLAVQYF,TGTGCCAGCAGCCCGGGACTAGCGGTACAGTACTTC,TRBJ2-7,few,TRBD2,TRBV3-1
CSARREEQYF,TGCAGTGCGCGACGGGAGGAGCAGTACTTC,TRBJ2-7,.,.,TRBV20-1
CASSPESSTGGTEAFF,TGCGCCAGCAGTCCGGAGTCCTCCACCGGCGGCACTGAAGCTTTCTTT,TRBJ1-1,few,.,TRBV23-1
CASSSRQGGFGYTF,TGTGCCAGCAGTTCGCGGCAGGGCGGTTTTGGCTACACCTTC,TRBJ1-2,.,.,TRBV6-2/TRBV6-3
CASRPRESSYNEQFF,TGTGCCAGCCGACCCCGGGAGAGCTCCTACAATGAGCAGTTCTTC,TRBJ2-1,few,.,TRBV2
CSARRSGELYEQYF,TGCAGTGCTAGACGTAGCGGAGAACTATACGAGCAGTACTTC,TRBJ2-7,few,.,TRBV20-1
CASSYPLNTEAFF,TGTGCCAGCAGTTACCCGCTTAACACTGAAGCTTTCTTT,TRBJ1-1,.,.,TRBV6-6
CASSAMRIQETQYF,TGTGCCAGCAGCGCCATGCGGATCCAAGAGACCCAGTACTTC,TRBJ2-5,few,.,TRBV7-2
CSAHLLRGLDQYF,TGCAGTGCCCACCTTCTCCGGGGGTTAGATCAGTATTTT,TRBJ2-3,few,.,TRBV20-1
CATRRAFDSNEQYF,TGTGCCACCAGGAGAGCGTTCGACTCCAACGAGCAGTACTTC,TRBJ2-7,.,.,TRBV6-5
CASSSPALARGETQYF,TGTGCCAGCAGCTCACCTGCGCTAGCCCGCGGGGAGACCCAGTACTTC,TRBJ2-5,few,.,TRBV2
CASRTGQETQYF,TGTGCCAGCAGGACAGGACAAGAGACCCAGTACTTC,TRBJ2-5,.,.,TRBV6-6
CASSGGQGGNSPLHF,TGTGCCAGCAGCGGAGGACAGGGGGGGAATTCACCCCTCCACTTT,TRBJ1-6,.,TRBD1,TRBV9
CSATLAAPSTDTQYF,TGCAGTGCCACACTAGCGGCGCCTAGCACAGATACGCAGTATTTT,TRBJ2-3,.,TRBD2,TRBV20-1
CASSAKRAPPRNEQFF,TGTGCCAGCAGCGCTAAGCGGGCCCCACCACGTAATGAGCAGTTCTTC,TRBJ2-1,.,.,TRBV21-1
CSARDINSPLHF,TGCAGTGCTAGAGACATTAATTCACCCCTCCACTTT,TRBJ1-6,many,.,TRBV20-1
CASSPGQLETQYF,TGTGCCAGCAGCCCGGGACAGCTAGAGACCCAGTACTTC,TRBJ2-5,.,TRBD1,TRBV7-9
CASSLDQGGTDTQYF,TGTGCCAGCAGCTTAGACCAAGGGGGCACAGATACGCAGTATTTT,TRBJ2-3,few,.,TRBV7-2